The clone carrying this T cell receptor (beta chain) was seen just once. There are 16 residues in the CDR3. Germline CDR1 SGHAT, CDR2 FQNNGV. V lost 5 bases, J lost 2 bases, and 18 bases lay in between. Profiling relied on immunoSEQ multiplex PCR, and the TCRdb table lists in-frame clones only, not all of them. Here the sample spans roughly 700,000 clones, less than 95% being singletons. These data originate in a study of shared clonotypes between healthy human individuals. Sequencing was carried out using memory CD8+ T cells from PBMCs. Subset in this sample: CD45RO+ cells pooled with CCR7-negative TemRA cells. The sequence was collected from a man aged 18 to 30 in good health. Some clones in this sample may be carry-over from other donors' samples. The V call is TRBV11-2, the J call TRBJ2-5, with D hard to call. CDR3 DNA: TGTGCCAGCAGCCCAGATTTAGGGAACACGCAAGAGACCCAGTACTTC. It yields the protein CASSPDLGNTQETQYF.